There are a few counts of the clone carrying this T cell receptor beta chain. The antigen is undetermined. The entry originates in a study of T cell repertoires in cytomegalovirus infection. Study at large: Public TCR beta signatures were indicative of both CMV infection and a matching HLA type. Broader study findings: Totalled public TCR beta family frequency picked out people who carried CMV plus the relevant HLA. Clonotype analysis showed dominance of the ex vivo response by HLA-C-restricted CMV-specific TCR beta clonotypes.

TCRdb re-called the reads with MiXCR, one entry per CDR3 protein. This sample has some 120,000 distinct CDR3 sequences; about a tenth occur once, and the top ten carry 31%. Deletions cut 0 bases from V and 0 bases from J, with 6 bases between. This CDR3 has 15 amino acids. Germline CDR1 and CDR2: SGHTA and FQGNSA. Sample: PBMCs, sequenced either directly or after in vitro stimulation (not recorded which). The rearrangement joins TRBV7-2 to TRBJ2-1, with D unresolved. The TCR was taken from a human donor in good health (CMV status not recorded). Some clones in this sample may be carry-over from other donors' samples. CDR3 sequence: CASSLAAISYNEQFF. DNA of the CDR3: TGTGCCAGCAGCTTAGCTGCGATCTCCTACAATGAGCAGTTCTTC.